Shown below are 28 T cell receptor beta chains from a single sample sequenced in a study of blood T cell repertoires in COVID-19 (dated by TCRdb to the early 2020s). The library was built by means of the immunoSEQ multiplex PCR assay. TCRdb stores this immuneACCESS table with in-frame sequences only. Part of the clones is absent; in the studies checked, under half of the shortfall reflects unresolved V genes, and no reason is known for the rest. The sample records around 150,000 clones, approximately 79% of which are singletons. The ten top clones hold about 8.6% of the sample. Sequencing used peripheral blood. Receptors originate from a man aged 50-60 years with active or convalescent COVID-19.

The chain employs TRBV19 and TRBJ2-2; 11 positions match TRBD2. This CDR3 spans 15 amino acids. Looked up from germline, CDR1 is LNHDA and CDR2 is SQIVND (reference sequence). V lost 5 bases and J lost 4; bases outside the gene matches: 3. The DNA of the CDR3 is TGTGCCAGTAGTGCTAGCGGGAGGAGCACCGGGGAGCTGTTTTTT. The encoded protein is CASSASGRSTGELFF.

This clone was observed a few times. In DNA form, the CDR3 reads TGTGCCAGCAGCCCCCTCGCGGGCTTCGCCCAAGGGCGTTACGAGCAGTACTTC. Translating gives CASSPLAGFAQGRYEQYF. The chain has TRBV28 and TRBJ2-7; D might be TRBD2 (5 bases). The CDR3 length is 18 residues. Trimming left V 6 bases short and J 4 bases short, with 28 bases between. Germline V gene data show CDR1 as MDHEN and CDR2 as SYDVKM.

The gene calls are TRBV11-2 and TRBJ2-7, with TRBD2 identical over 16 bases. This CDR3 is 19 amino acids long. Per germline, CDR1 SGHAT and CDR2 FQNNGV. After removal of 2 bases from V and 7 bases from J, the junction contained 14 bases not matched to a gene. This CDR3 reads CASSLWSGTSGRALGEQYF. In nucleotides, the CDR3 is TGTGCCAGCAGCTTATGGTCCGGGACTAGCGGGAGGGCCCTAGGAGAGCAGTACTTC.

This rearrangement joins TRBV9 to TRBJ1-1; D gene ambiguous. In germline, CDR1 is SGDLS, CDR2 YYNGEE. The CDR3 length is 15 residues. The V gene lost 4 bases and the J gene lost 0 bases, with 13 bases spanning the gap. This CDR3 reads CASSPPGALNTEAFF. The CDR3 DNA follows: TGTGCCAGCAGCCCACCCGGAGCCCTGAACACTGAAGCTTTCTTT.

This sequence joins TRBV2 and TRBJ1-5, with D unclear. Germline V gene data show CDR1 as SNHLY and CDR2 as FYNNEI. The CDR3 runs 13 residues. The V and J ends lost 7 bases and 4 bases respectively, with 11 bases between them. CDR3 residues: CASMSRVNQPQHF. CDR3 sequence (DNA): TGTGCCAGCATGTCTCGAGTGAATCAGCCCCAGCATTTT.

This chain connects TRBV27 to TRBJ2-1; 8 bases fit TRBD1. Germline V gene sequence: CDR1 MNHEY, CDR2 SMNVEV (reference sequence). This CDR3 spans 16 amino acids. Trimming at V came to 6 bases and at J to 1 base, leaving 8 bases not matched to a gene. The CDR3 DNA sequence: TGTGCCAGCAGGCCACTCAGGGGGCGATCCTACAATGAGCAGTTCTTC. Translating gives CASRPLRGRSYNEQFF.

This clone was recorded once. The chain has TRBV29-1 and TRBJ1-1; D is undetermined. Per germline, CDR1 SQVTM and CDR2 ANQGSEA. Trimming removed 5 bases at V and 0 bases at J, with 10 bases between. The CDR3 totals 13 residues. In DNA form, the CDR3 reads TGCAGCGTTCAACGGGAGATGAACACTGAAGCTTTCTTT. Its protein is CSVQREMNTEAFF.

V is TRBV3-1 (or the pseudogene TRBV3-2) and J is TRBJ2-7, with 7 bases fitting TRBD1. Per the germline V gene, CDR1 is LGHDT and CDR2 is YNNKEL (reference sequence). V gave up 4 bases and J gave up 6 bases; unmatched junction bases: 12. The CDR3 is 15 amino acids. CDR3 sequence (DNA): TGTGCCAGCAGCCTCCTCCCAGGACAGGACATCGAGCAGTACTTC. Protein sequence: CASSLLPGQDIEQYF.

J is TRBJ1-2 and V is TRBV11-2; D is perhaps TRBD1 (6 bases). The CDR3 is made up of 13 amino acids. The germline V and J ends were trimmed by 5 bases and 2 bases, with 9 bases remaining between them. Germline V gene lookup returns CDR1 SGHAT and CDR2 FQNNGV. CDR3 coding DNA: TGTGCCAGCAGCGTCGACAGGAACTATGGCTACACCTTC. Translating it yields CASSVDRNYGYTF.

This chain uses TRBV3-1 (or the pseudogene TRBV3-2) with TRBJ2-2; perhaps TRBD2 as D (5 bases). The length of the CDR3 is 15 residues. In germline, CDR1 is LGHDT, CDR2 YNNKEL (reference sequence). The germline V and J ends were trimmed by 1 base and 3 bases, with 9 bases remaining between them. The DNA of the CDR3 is TGTGCCAGCAGCCAAGGCGGGTGGGACACCGGGGAGCTGTTTTTT. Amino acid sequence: CASSQGGWDTGELFF.

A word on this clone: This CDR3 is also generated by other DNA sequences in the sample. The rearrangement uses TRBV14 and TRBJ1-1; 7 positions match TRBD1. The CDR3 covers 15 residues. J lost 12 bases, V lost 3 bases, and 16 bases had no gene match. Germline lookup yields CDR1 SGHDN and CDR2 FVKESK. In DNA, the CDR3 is TGTGCCAGCAGCCAGGCCCTCGGGACAGCCAAGAGATCTTTCTTT. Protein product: CASSQALGTAKRSFF. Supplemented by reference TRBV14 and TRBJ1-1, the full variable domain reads EAGVTQFPSHSVIEKGQTVTLRCDPISGHDNLYWYRRVMGKEIKFLLHFVKESKQDESGMPNNRFLAERTGGTYSTLKVQPAELEDSGVYFCASSQALGTAKRSFFGQGTRLTVV.

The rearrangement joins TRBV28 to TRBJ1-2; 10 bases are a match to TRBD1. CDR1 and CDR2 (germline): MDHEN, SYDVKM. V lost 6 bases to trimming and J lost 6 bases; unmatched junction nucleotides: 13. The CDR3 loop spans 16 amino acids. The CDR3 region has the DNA TGTGCCAGCAGGGGACAGGGGAAAAAGAGGGTGGATGGCTACACCTTC. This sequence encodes CASRGQGKKRVDGYTF.

In DNA, the CDR3 is TGTGCCAGCAGCCCGAGGGCAGGGGTTAGTGGCTACACCTTC. Translation: CASSPRAGVSGYTF. The rearrangement links TRBV7-8 to TRBJ1-2; D might be TRBD1 (6 bases). The CDR3 is 14 amino acids. CDR1 and CDR2 from the germline V gene are SGHVS and FQNEAQ. V dropped 5 bases and J dropped 7 bases, with 17 bases sitting between them.

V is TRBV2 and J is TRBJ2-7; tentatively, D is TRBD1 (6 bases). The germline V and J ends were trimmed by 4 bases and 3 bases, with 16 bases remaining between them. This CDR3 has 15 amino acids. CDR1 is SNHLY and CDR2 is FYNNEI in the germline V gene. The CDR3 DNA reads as TGTGCCAGCAGTGTAGAAGGGGGTAGAAACTACGAGCAGTACTTC. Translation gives CASSVEGGRNYEQYF.

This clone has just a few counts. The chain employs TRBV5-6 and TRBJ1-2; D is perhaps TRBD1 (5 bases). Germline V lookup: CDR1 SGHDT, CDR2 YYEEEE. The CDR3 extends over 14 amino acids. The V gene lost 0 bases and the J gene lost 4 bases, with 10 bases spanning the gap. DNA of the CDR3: TGTGCCAGCAGCTTGGGGGGCGCGATCTATGGCTACACCTTC. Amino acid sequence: CASSLGGAIYGYTF.

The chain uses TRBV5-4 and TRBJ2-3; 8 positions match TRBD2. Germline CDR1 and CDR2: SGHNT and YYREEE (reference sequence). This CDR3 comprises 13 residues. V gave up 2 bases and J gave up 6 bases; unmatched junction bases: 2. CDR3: CASSLAGDDTQYF. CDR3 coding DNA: TGTGCCAGCAGCTTAGCGGGGGATGATACGCAGTATTTT. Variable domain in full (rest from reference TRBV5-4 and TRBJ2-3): ETGVTQSPTHLIKTRGQQVTLRCSSQSGHNTVSWYQQALGQGPQFIFQYYREEENGRGNFPPRFSGLQFPNYSSELNVNALELDDSALYLCASSLAGDDTQYFGPGTRLTVL.

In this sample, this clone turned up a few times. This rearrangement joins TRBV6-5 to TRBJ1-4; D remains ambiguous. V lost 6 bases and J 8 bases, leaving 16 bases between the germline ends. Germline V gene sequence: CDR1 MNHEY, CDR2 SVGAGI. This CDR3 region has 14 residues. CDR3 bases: TGTGCCAGCAGGGAGGGCGCGGGCTGGGAAAAACTGTTTTTT. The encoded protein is CASREGAGWEKLFF.

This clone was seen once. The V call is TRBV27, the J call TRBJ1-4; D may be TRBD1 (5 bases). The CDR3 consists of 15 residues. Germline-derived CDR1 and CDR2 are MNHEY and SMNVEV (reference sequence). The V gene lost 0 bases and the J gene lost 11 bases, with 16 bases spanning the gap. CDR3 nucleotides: TGTGCCAGCAGTTTATCAGCCGGGACTGGGTTGAAACTGTTTTTT. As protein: CASSLSAGTGLKLFF.

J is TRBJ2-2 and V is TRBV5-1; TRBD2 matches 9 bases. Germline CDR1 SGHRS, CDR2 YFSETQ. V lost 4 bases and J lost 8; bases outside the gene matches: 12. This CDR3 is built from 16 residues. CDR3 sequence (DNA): TGCGCCAGCAGCCAGACGATTGCTAGCGGGGCGGGGGAGCTGTTTTTT. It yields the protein CASSQTIASGAGELFF.

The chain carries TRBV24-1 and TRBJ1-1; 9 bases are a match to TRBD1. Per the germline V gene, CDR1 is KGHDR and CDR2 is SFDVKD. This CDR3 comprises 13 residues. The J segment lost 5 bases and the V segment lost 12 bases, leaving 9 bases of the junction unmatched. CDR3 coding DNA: TGTGCCTCTCGACAGGGGGTCGGAACTGAAGCTTTCTTT. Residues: CASRQGVGTEAFF.

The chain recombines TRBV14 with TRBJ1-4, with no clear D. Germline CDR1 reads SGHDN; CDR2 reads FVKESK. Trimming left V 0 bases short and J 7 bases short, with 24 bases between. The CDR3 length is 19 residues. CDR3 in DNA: TGTGCCAGCAGCCAAGATCCTCAGGTCCTCGGCGACATTGGTGAAAAACTGTTTTTT. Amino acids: CASSQDPQVLGDIGEKLFF.

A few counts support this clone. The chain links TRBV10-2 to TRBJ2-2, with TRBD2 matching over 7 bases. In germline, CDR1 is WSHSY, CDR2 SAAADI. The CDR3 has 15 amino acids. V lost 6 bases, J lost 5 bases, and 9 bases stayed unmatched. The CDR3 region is CASRIGGSSTGELFF. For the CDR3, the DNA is TGCGCCAGCAGGATCGGCGGGAGTTCGACCGGGGAGCTGTTTTTT.

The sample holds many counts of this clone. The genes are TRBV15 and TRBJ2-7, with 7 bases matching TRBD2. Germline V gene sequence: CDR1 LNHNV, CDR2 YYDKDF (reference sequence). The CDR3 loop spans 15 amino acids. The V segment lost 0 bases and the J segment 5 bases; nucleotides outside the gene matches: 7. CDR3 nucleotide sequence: TGTGCCACCAGCAGAGATTGGGGCGGGAGAGACGAGCAGTACTTC. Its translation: CATSRDWGGRDEQYF. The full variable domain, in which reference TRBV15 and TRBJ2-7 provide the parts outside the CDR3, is DAMVIQNPRYQVTQFGKPVTLSCSQTLNHNVMYWYQQKSSQAPKLLFHYYDKDFNNEADTPDNFQSRRPNTSFCFLDIRSPGLGDTAMYLCATSRDWGGRDEQYFGPGTRLTVT.

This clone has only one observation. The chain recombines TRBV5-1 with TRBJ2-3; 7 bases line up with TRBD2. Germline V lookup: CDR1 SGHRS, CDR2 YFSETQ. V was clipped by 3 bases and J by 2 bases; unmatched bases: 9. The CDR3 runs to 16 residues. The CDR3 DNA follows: TGCGCCAGCAGCTCGGAACGGGAGGCGGCCACAGATACGCAGTATTTT. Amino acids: CASSSEREAATDTQYF.

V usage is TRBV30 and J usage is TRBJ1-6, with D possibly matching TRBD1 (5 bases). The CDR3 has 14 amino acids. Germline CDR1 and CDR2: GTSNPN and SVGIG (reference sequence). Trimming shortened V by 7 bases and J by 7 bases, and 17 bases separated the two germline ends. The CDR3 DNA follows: TGTGCCTCCTCACAAGGGGTCAGGAATTCACCCCTCCACTTT. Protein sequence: CASSQGVRNSPLHF.

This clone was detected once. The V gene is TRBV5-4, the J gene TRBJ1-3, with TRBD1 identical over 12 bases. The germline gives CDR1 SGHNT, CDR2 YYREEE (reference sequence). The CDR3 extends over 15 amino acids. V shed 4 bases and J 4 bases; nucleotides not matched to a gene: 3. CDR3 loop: CASSQGQGAGNTIYF. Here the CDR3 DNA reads TGTGCCAGCAGCCAGGGACAGGGGGCCGGAAACACCATATATTTT.

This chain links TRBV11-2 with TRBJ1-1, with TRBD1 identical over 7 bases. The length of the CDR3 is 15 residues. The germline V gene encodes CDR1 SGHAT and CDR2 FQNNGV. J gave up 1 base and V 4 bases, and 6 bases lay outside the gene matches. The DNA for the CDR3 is TGTGCCAGCAGCTCCTGGACAGGCCCGAACACTGAAGCTTTCTTT. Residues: CASSSWTGPNTEAFF.

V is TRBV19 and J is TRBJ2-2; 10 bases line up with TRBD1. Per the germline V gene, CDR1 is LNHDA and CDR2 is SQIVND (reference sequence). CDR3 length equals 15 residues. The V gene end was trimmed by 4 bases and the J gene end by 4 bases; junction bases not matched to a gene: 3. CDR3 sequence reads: CASSRGQGSTGELFF. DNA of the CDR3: TGTGCCAGTAGTAGGGGACAGGGGAGCACCGGGGAGCTGTTTTTT.